The clone carrying this T cell receptor (beta chain) was seen at least ten times. The antigen remains unidentified. These data are taken from a study of T-cell reconstitution after alpha-beta-depleted transplantation in children. General study findings and limits: Once a year had passed after transplant, T-cell counts and diversity came mostly from newly produced T cells. The study traced high day-60 TCRbeta diversity in some patients to surviving recipient T cells and thymic progenitors. Alpha-beta T cells present about two months after transplant were reported to originate from several hundred expanded graft clones.

Unique molecular identifiers were incorporated when the TCRbeta library was constructed. TCRdb independently ran MiXCR on the PCR reads; one entry per CDR3 protein. The table includes more than 85,000 distinct CDR3 sequences, 5% to 6% detected once. Looked up from germline, CDR1 is ENHRY and CDR2 is SYGVKD. The CDR3 loop spans 15 amino acids. Trimming removed 7 bases at V and 3 bases at J, with 19 bases between. This chain joins TRBV10-3 and TRBJ2-7; D tentatively reads TRBD1 or TRBD2 (5 bases each). The sample here was PBMCs, mostly from graft donor cells, taken 60 days after TCRalphabeta/CD19-depleted stem cell transplant. The TCR was taken from a female patient under 10 years old who had a stem cell transplant for Fanconi anemia, so the T cells may come from the graft donor. DNA for the CDR3: TGTGCCATCACCCCTCGGGAAGGGGCCGGCTACGAGCAGTACTTC. Its protein product is CAITPREGAGYEQYF.